This TCR beta chain was profiled in a study of blood T cell repertoires in COVID-19. About the research overall: The origin of the acute and convalescent COVID-19 samples was the United States, Italy and Spain. In each case, the material was cDNA or gDNA derived from T cells, B-cell-depleted T cells, or PBMCs.

Using immunoSEQ multiplex PCR, the repertoire was profiled, and TCRdb retains in-frame clones only, with some absent. The sample holds approximately 210,000 clones, just under 85% seen once. This clonotype was sampled from a woman between 45 and 60 years old with active or convalescent COVID-19. Sequencing was performed on peripheral blood.

CDR3 nucleotide sequence: TGTGCCAGCAAAGGGACAGGCCTCTATGGCTACACCTTC. This codes for CASKGTGLYGYTF. The rearrangement uses TRBV6-5 and TRBJ1-2; 8 nucleotides match TRBD1. Trimming took 7 bases from V and 4 from J; bases not matched to a gene: 5. The length of the CDR3 is 13 residues. Germline CDR1 reads MNHEY; CDR2 reads SVGAGI.